This T cell receptor beta chain originates from a study of shared T cell receptors in the human thymus. Germline lookup yields CDR1 LGHNA and CDR2 YSLEER. The CDR3 length is 18 residues. Trimming cost V 1 base and J 2 bases, with 18 bases left between them. TCRdb keeps only in-frame clones here, not all; method: immunoSEQ multiplex PCR. The profile shows hundreds of thousands of clones, around 87% of them singletons. These data were likewise used in another study, on human thymus T cells. That publication notes: Related research described strongly overlapping thymic repertoires in unrelated people.

This receptor was obtained from a boy under two years old with a congenital heart defect. The V and J genes are TRBV4-3 and TRBJ2-1, with a weak D call TRBD2 (7 bases). Sequences were obtained from thymocytes. The CDR3 DNA reads TGCGCCAGCAGCCAAGCCTTAGTGGGGGGGCCCCCCTACAATGAGCAGTTCTTC. It translates to CASSQALVGGPPYNEQFF.